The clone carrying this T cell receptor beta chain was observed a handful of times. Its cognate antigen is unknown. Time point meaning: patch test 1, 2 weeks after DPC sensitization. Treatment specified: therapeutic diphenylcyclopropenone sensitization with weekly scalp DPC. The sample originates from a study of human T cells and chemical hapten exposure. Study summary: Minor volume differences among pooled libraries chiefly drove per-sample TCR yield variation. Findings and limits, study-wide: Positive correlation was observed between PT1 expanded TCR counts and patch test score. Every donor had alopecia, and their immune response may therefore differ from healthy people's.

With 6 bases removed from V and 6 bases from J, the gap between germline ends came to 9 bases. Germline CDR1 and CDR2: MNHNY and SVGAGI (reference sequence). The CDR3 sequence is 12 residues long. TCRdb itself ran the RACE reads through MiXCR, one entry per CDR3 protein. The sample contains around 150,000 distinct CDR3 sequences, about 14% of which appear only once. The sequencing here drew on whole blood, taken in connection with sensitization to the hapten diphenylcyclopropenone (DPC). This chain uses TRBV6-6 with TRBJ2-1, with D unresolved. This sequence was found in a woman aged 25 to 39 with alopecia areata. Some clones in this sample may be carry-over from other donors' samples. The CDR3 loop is CASSKIPNEQFF. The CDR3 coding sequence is TGTGCCAGCAGCAAGATCCCCAATGAGCAGTTCTTC.